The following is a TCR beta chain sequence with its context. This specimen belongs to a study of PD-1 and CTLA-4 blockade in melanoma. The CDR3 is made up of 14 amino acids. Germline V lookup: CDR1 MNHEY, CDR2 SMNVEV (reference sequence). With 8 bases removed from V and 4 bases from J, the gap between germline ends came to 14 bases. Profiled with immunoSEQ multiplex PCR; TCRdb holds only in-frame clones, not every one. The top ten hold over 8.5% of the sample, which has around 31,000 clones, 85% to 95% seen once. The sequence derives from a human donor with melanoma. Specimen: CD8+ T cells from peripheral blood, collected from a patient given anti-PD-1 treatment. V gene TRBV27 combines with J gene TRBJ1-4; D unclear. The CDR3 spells CASAGSPINEKLFF. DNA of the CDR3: TGTGCCAGCGCGGGAAGTCCGATTAATGAAAAACTGTTTTTT.